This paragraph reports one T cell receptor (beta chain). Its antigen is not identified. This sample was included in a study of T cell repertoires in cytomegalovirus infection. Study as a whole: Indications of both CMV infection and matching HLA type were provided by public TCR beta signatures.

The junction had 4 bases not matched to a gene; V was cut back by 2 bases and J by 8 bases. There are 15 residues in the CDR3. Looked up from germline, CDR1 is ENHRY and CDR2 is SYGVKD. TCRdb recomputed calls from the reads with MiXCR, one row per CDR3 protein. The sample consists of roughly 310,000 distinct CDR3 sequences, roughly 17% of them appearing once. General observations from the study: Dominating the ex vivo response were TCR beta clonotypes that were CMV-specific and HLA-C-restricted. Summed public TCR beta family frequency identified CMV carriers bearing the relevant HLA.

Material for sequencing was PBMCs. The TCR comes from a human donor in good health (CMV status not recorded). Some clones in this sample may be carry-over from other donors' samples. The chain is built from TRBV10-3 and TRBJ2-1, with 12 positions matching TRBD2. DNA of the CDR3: TGTGCCATCAGTGAGGGACTAGCGGGGTTGGATGAGCAGTTCTTC. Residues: CAISEGLAGLDEQFF.